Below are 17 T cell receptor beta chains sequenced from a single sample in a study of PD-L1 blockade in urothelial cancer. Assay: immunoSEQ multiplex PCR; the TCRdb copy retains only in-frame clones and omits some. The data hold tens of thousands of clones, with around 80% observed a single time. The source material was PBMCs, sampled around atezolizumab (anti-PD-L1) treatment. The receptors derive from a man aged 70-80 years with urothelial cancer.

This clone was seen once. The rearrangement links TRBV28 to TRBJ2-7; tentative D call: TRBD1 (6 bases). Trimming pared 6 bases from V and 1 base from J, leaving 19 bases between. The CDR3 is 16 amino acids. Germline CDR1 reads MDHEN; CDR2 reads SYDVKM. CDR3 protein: CASSGTGSRVSYEQYF. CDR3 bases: TGTGCCAGCAGCGGAACAGGGTCACGGGTGTCCTACGAGCAGTACTTC.

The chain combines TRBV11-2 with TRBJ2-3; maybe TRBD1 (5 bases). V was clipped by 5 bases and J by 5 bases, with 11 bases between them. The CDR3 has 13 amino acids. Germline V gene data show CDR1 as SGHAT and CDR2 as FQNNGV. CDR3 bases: TGTGCCAGCAGCATGGGGCAAAGAGATACGCAGTATTTT. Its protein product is CASSMGQRDTQYF.

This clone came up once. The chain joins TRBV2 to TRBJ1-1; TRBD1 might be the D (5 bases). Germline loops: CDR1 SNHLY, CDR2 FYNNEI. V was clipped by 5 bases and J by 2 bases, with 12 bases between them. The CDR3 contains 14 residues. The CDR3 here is CASSSETVNTEAFF. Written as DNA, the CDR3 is TGTGCCAGCAGTTCAGAGACAGTAAACACTGAAGCTTTCTTT.

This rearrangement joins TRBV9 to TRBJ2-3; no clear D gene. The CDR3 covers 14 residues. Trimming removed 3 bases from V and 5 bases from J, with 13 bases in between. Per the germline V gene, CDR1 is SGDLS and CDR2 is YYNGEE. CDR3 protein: CASSATPVGDTQYF. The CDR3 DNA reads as TGTGCCAGCAGCGCCACCCCCGTCGGAGATACGCAGTATTTT.

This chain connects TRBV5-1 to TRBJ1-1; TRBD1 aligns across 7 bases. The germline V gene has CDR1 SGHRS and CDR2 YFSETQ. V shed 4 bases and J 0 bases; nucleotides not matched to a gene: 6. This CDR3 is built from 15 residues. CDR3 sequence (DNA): TGCGCCAGCAGCGATATCGGACAGGTGAACACTGAAGCTTTCTTT. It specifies CASSDIGQVNTEAFF.

The CDR3 spells CASSLAGVSYEQYF. CDR3 coding DNA: TGTGCCAGCAGTCTCGCGGGAGTGTCCTACGAGCAGTACTTC. J is TRBJ2-7 and V is TRBV6-5; 7 bases map to TRBD2. CDR3 length: 14 amino acids. Germline trimming cut 5 bases from V and 1 base from J; bases unmatched to any gene: 5. The germline gives CDR1 MNHEY, CDR2 SVGAGI.

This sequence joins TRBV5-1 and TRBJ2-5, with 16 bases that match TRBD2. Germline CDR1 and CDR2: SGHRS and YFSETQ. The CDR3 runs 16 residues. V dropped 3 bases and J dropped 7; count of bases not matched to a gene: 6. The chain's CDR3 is CASSSRGLAGGTTQYF. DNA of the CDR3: TGCGCCAGCAGCTCCCGGGGACTAGCGGGAGGGACGACCCAGTACTTC.

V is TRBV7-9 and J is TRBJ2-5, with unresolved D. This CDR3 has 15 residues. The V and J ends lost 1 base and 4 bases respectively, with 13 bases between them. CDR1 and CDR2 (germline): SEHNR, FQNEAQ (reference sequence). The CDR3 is CASSLGRRSGETQYF. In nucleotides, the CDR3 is TGTGCCAGCAGCTTAGGGCGCAGGTCAGGAGAGACCCAGTACTTC.

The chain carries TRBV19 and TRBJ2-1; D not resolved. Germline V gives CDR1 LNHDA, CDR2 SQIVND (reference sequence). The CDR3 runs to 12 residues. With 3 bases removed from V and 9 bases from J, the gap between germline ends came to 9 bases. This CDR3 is CASSIGGSEQFF. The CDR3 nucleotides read TGTGCCAGTAGTATCGGCGGCAGTGAGCAGTTCTTC.

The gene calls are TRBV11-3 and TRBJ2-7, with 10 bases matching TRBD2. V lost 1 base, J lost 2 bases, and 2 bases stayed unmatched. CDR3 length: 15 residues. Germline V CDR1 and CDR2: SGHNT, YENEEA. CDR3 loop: CASSLGLAGAYEQYF. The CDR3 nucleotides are TGTGCCAGCAGCTTAGGCCTAGCGGGAGCCTACGAGCAGTACTTC.

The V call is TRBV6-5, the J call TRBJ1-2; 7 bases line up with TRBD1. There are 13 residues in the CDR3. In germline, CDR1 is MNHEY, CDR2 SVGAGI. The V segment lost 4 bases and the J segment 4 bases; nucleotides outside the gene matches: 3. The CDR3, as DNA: TGTGCCAGCAGTTCCCGGGACAGCTATGGCTACACCTTC. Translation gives CASSSRDSYGYTF.

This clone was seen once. CDR3 bases: TGTGCCAGCAGCACCTTTAGCGGGAGGAATATCTACGAGCAGTACTTC. Translation: CASSTFSGRNIYEQYF. The chain joins TRBV7-9 to TRBJ2-7; 10 nucleotides agree with TRBD2. The length of the CDR3 is 16 residues. The J segment lost 3 bases and the V segment lost 5 bases, leaving 10 bases of the junction unmatched. Germline lookup yields CDR1 SEHNR and CDR2 FQNEAQ (reference sequence).

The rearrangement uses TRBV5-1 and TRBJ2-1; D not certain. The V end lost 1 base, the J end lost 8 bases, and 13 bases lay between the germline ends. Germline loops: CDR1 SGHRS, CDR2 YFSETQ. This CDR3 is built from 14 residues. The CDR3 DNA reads TGCGCCAGCAGCTTGAGGATCGGGTACGATGAGCAGTTCTTC. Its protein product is CASSLRIGYDEQFF.

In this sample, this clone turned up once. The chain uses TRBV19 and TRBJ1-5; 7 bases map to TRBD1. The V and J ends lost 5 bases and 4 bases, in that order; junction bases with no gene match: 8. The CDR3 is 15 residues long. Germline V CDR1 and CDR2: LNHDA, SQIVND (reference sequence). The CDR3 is CASSRYGTVNQPQHF. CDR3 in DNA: TGTGCCAGTAGTCGCTACGGGACAGTAAATCAGCCCCAGCATTTT.

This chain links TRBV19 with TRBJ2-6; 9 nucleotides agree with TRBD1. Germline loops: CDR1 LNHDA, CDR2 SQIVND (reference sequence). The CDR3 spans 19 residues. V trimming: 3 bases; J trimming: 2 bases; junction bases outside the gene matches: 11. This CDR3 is CASSIATGTGSAGANVLTF. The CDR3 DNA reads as TGTGCCAGTAGTATCGCTACCGGGACAGGGTCGGCTGGGGCCAACGTCCTGACTTTC.

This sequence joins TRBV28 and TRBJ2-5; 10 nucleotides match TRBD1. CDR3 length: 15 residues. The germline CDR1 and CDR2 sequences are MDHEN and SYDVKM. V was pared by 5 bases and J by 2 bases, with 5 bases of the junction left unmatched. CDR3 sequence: CASSLSGQGQETQYF. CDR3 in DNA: TGTGCCAGCAGTCTCTCGGGACAGGGGCAAGAGACCCAGTACTTC. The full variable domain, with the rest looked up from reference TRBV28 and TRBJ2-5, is DVKVTQSSRYLVKRTGEKVFLECVQDMDHENMFWYRQDPGLGLRLIYFSYDVKMKEKGDIPEGYSVSREKKERFSLILESASTNQTSMYLCASSLSGQGQETQYFGPGTRLLVL.

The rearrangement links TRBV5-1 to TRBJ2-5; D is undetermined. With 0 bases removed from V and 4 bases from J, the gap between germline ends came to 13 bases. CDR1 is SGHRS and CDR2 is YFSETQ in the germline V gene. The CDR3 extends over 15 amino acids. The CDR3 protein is CASSLDSPSIETQYF. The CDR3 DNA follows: TGCGCCAGCAGCTTGGACTCCCCGTCCATAGAGACCCAGTACTTC. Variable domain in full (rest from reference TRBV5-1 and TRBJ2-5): KAGVTQTPRYLIKTRGQQVTLSCSPISGHRSVSWYQQTPGQGLQFLFEYFSETQRNKGNFPGRFSGRQFSNSRSEMNVSTLELGDSALYLCASSLDSPSIETQYFGPGTRLLVL.